Presented here are 28 T cell receptor beta chains from one specimen sequenced in a study of blood T cell repertoires in COVID-19. The repertoire was sequenced with immunoSEQ multiplex PCR; TCRdb's copy has only in-frame clones and lacks some. There are tens of thousands of clones in the sample; more than 80% occur only once, and 2% to 2.5% lies in the top ten. Sequencing was performed on peripheral blood. The receptors stem from a woman between 65 and 79 years old with COVID-19, enrolled during active disease.

The chain couples TRBV9 to TRBJ1-1; perhaps TRBD1 as D (5 bases). Germline V CDR1 and CDR2: SGDLS, YYNGEE. This CDR3 has 15 residues. Trimming removed 3 bases at V and 0 bases at J, with 12 bases between. The CDR3 sequence: CASSAPGGMNTEAFF. In DNA form, the CDR3 reads TGTGCCAGCAGCGCGCCGGGGGGGATGAACACTGAAGCTTTCTTT.

The chain combines TRBV19 with TRBJ1-4, with no clear D. The CDR3 is 11 amino acids. The germline gives CDR1 LNHDA, CDR2 SQIVND (reference sequence). V dropped 3 bases and J dropped 7 bases, with 3 bases sitting between them. The CDR3, as DNA: TGTGCCAGTAGTATCGGTGAAAAACTGTTTTTT. Amino acid sequence: CASSIGEKLFF.

This clone has a handful of counts. This chain uses TRBV6-5 with TRBJ1-1, with D uncertain. This CDR3 spans 14 amino acids. V dropped 7 bases and J dropped 1 base, with 13 bases sitting between them. In germline, CDR1 is MNHEY, CDR2 SVGAGI. CDR3 bases: TGTGCCAGCAACCGAGAGGGAGGGAACACTGAAGCTTTCTTT. The encoded protein is CASNREGGNTEAFF.

This clone was picked up one time. This chain uses TRBV5-4 with TRBJ2-3; 7 bases match TRBD2. With 5 bases clipped from V and 5 bases from J, the junction kept 11 bases outside the gene matches. The germline CDR1 and CDR2 sequences are SGHNT and YYREEE (reference sequence). The CDR3 extends over 15 amino acids. The CDR3 coding sequence is TGTGCCAGCAGTAGAGCGGGACCCGGGGAAGATACGCAGTATTTT. This sequence encodes CASSRAGPGEDTQYF.

V usage is TRBV14 and J usage is TRBJ1-2; D is undetermined. V was clipped by 0 bases and J by 2 bases, with 7 bases between them. The CDR3 covers 14 residues. Germline V lookup: CDR1 SGHDN, CDR2 FVKESK. Written as DNA, the CDR3 is TGTGCCAGCAGCCAAGAGACTATCAACTATGGCTACACCTTC. Its translation: CASSQETINYGYTF.

V is TRBV7-8 and J is TRBJ1-1; D uncertain. V was trimmed by 5 bases and J by 1 base, leaving 17 bases between them. This CDR3 spans 16 amino acids. Germline CDR1 reads SGHVS; CDR2 reads FQNEAQ. The CDR3 nucleotides are TGTGCCAGCAGCGCCCCCCGGGTGTCCCGGAACACTGAAGCTTTCTTT. It is translated as CASSAPRVSRNTEAFF. Full variable domain (rest looked up from reference TRBV7-8 and TRBJ1-1): GAGVSQSPRYKVAKRGQDVALRCDPISGHVSLFWYQQALGQGPEFLTYFQNEAQLDKSGLPSDRFFAERPEGSVSTLKIQRTQQEDSAVYLCASSAPRVSRNTEAFFGQGTRLTVV.

This chain joins TRBV9 and TRBJ2-7; 7 bases are shared with TRBD1. The CDR3 has 14 residues. V lost 4 bases and J lost 0; bases outside the gene matches: 4. Per germline, CDR1 SGDLS and CDR2 YYNGEE. CDR3 DNA sequence: TGTGCCAGCAGCTTCCGGGACAGCTCCTACGAGCAGTACTTC. It specifies CASSFRDSSYEQYF.

The gene calls are TRBV4-3 and TRBJ2-2; weak D call: TRBD2 (5 bases). Germline loops: CDR1 LGHNA, CDR2 YSLEER. Trimming removed 0 bases at V and 4 bases at J, with 9 bases between. The CDR3 length is 15 residues. CDR3 residues: CASSQDPGSTGELFF. The CDR3 DNA follows: TGCGCCAGCAGCCAAGATCCGGGGTCCACCGGGGAGCTGTTTTTT.

Sample share makes this clone medium-sized (0.01 to 0.1%). The V and J genes are TRBV9 and TRBJ2-7, with D possibly being TRBD1 (5 bases). The CDR3 sequence is 12 residues long. V was cut by 5 bases and J by 4 bases, with 10 bases left in between. Germline V gives CDR1 SGDLS, CDR2 YYNGEE. CDR3 DNA: TGTGCCAGCAGTGCTACAGGTTACGAGCAGTACTTC. Amino acid sequence: CASSATGYEQYF.

V is TRBV4-2 and J is TRBJ1-5; TRBD1 aligns across 10 bases. CDR1 is LGHNA, CDR2 YNFKEQ, per germline. The CDR3 runs 15 residues. Trimming at V came to 8 bases and at J to 2 bases, leaving 6 bases not matched to a gene. The CDR3 loop reads CASRAGTGGNQPQHF. Here the CDR3 DNA reads TGTGCCAGCCGGGCCGGGACAGGGGGCAATCAGCCCCAGCATTTT.

The CDR3 sequence is CASSSTRGNTIYF. In DNA, the CDR3 is TGTGCCAGCAGCTCAACTAGGGGAAACACCATATATTTT. The chain links TRBV7-2 to TRBJ1-3; D gene ambiguous. The CDR3 totals 13 residues. Germline CDR1 SGHTA, CDR2 FQGNSA. Trimming stripped 4 bases from V and 4 bases from J, with 8 bases between.

This chain links TRBV7-8 with TRBJ1-1; no definite D call. This CDR3 is built from 17 residues. Deletions cut 5 bases from V and 4 bases from J, with 23 bases between. Germline V lookup: CDR1 SGHVS, CDR2 FQNEAQ. In nucleotides, the CDR3 is TGTGCCAGCAGCAAACGTGGAGCCCAAGGGAGGAGCACTGAAGCTTTCTTT. Amino acids: CASSKRGAQGRSTEAFF. Full variable domain (rest looked up from reference TRBV7-8 and TRBJ1-1): GAGVSQSPRYKVAKRGQDVALRCDPISGHVSLFWYQQALGQGPEFLTYFQNEAQLDKSGLPSDRFFAERPEGSVSTLKIQRTQQEDSAVYLCASSKRGAQGRSTEAFFGQGTRLTVV.

The chain recombines TRBV27 with TRBJ1-1; the D gene is possibly TRBD1 (5 bases). This CDR3 comprises 15 residues. With 3 bases removed from V and 0 bases from J, the gap between germline ends came to 11 bases. Germline V gives CDR1 MNHEY, CDR2 SMNVEV (reference sequence). CDR3 DNA sequence: TGTGCCAGCAGTTTTCTAGCGGGACTGAACACTGAAGCTTTCTTT. Amino acids: CASSFLAGLNTEAFF.

V usage is TRBV5-6 and J usage is TRBJ2-3; D perhaps matches TRBD2 (6 bases). Trimming cost V 0 bases and J 2 bases, with 13 bases left between them. Germline V gene sequence: CDR1 SGHDT, CDR2 YYEEEE. The CDR3 contains 16 residues. DNA for the CDR3: TGTGCCAGCAGCTTGGGGACGGGACTTATCACAGATACGCAGTATTTT. Encoded protein: CASSLGTGLITDTQYF.

The chain links TRBV2 to TRBJ1-2, with a possible D match to TRBD1 (5 bases). This CDR3 has 13 amino acids. The germline V gene encodes CDR1 SNHLY and CDR2 FYNNEI. Trimming pared 6 bases from V and 4 bases from J, leaving 12 bases between. The CDR3 sequence is CASRQDTRYGYTF. Here the CDR3 DNA reads TGTGCCAGCAGACAGGACACTCGCTATGGCTACACCTTC.

V gene TRBV15 combines with J gene TRBJ2-3; no clear D gene. Germline assignment: CDR1 LNHNV and CDR2 YYDKDF (reference sequence). V shed 3 bases and J shed 6 bases, with 10 bases lying between them. CDR3 length: 13 residues. CDR3 DNA: TGTGCCACCAGCAGCCCTTCCTTGGATACGCAGTATTTT. Its protein product is CATSSPSLDTQYF.

The chain uses TRBV6-1 and TRBJ1-4; the D is unclear. Trimming removed 1 base from V and 12 bases from J, with 15 bases in between. This CDR3 has 14 amino acids. CDR1 MNHNS and CDR2 SASEGT come from the germline V gene. The CDR3 region is CASSEGASQGELFF. The CDR3 DNA is TGTGCCAGCAGTGAAGGCGCGTCGCAAGGAGAACTGTTTTTT.

The chain uses TRBV4-2 and TRBJ1-1, with no clear D. CDR3 length: 17 residues. Trimming removed 0 bases from V and 3 bases from J, with 17 bases in between. Germline loops: CDR1 LGHNA, CDR2 YNFKEQ. This CDR3 is CASSQERSPAFDTEAFF. The DNA for the CDR3 is TGTGCCAGCAGCCAAGAAAGGAGCCCGGCCTTTGACACTGAAGCTTTCTTT.

This chain uses TRBV4-3 with TRBJ1-2; D gene unclear. The CDR3 runs 14 residues. Germline lookup yields CDR1 LGHNA and CDR2 YSLEER. Trimming took 1 base from V and 7 from J, leaving 13 bases between them. Here the CDR3 DNA reads TGCGCCAGCAGCCAAGTCCCTGCCGCGGGTGGCTACACCTTC. Translating it yields CASSQVPAAGGYTF.

The chain employs TRBV6-2 or TRBV6-3 and TRBJ2-5; 9 bases are a match to TRBD2. V shed 0 bases and J 7 bases; nucleotides not matched to a gene: 9. The CDR3 loop spans 16 amino acids. Germline-derived CDR1 and CDR2 are MNHEY and SVGEGT. CDR3: CASSYSSGLAKGTQYF. CDR3 DNA sequence: TGTGCCAGCAGTTACTCCTCCGGACTAGCGAAGGGGACCCAGTACTTC.

The V and J genes are TRBV2 and TRBJ1-2; 7 bases fit TRBD1. This CDR3 is 12 amino acids long. V trimming: 11 bases; J trimming: 7 bases; junction bases outside the gene matches: 10. The germline V gene has CDR1 SNHLY and CDR2 FYNNEI. CDR3 sequence: CAGRGGGSGYTF. As DNA, the CDR3 is TGTGCCGGCCGAGGAGGGGGCAGTGGCTACACCTTC.

The rearrangement uses TRBV19 and TRBJ1-5; 10 nucleotides agree with TRBD1. The CDR3 runs to 17 residues. V shed 5 bases, J shed 2 bases, and the junction held 9 bases outside the gene matches. Germline CDR1 and CDR2: LNHDA and SQIVND (reference sequence). The CDR3 DNA reads as TGTGCCAGTAGTGTGGGACAGGGGATTGGTGGCAATCAGCCCCAGCATTTT. This translates into CASSVGQGIGGNQPQHF.

This chain joins TRBV5-4 and TRBJ2-7, with 7 nucleotides matching TRBD1. Trimming removed 1 base from V and 0 bases from J; junction bases left unmatched: 7. Germline-derived CDR1 and CDR2 are SGHNT and YYREEE (reference sequence). The CDR3 is made up of 16 amino acids. The CDR3 DNA sequence: TGTGCCAGCAGCTTGCCCCCCCGGGACAGCTCCTACGAGCAGTACTTC. This translates into CASSLPPRDSSYEQYF.

This clone was counted only a few times. The V and J genes are TRBV7-2 and TRBJ2-3, with D perhaps TRBD2 (6 bases). The CDR3 totals 16 residues. V was cut by 5 bases and J by 1 base, with 16 bases left in between. The germline V gene has CDR1 SGHTA and CDR2 FQGNSA. The CDR3 protein is CASSGGKGPRTDTQYF. The DNA of the CDR3 is TGTGCCAGCAGCGGGGGGAAGGGCCCCCGCACAGATACGCAGTATTTT.

CDR3 sequence reads: CASSPRSGGDTDTQYF. The CDR3 coding sequence is TGTGCCAGCTCACCACGAAGCGGGGGGGACACAGATACGCAGTATTTT. This rearrangement joins TRBV18 to TRBJ2-3; 10 bases map to TRBD2. This CDR3 comprises 16 residues. The germline V gene encodes CDR1 KGHSH and CDR2 LQKENI. Trimming removed 1 base from V and 2 bases from J; junction bases left unmatched: 3.

The chain recombines TRBV24-1 with TRBJ2-7, with 8 bases matching TRBD2. V shed 3 bases and J 7 bases; nucleotides not matched to a gene: 4. The CDR3 consists of 13 residues. Per the germline V gene, CDR1 is KGHDR and CDR2 is SFDVKD. The CDR3 sequence: CATSDAGGQEQYF. CDR3 nucleotide sequence: TGTGCCACCAGTGATGCGGGAGGACAAGAGCAGTACTTC.

Of note for this clone: The same CDR3 arises from other DNA sequences in this sample as well. V usage is TRBV4-2 and J usage is TRBJ1-2; TRBD1 might be the D (5 bases). The CDR3 covers 13 residues. Germline CDR1 LGHNA, CDR2 YNFKEQ. Trimming took off 0 bases at V and 7 bases at J, with 9 bases between the two ends. CDR3: CASSQEAGPGYTF. The DNA of the CDR3 is TGTGCCAGCAGCCAAGAGGCAGGGCCTGGCTACACCTTC.

The table lists this clone with a few counts. The CDR3 DNA is TGTGCCAGCAGCCGCGGACAGTCTAACACTGAAGCTTTCTTT. This gives the protein CASSRGQSNTEAFF. V and J are TRBV3-1 (or the pseudogene TRBV3-2) and TRBJ1-1; D possibly corresponds to TRBD1 (6 bases). This CDR3 is built from 14 residues. CDR1 and CDR2 (germline): LGHDT, YNNKEL (reference sequence). Trimming took 4 bases from V and 2 from J, leaving 11 bases between them.